This TCR beta chain came from a study of blood T cell repertoires in COVID-19. Using immunoSEQ multiplex PCR, the repertoire was profiled, and TCRdb retains in-frame clones only, with some absent. The sample consists of 20,000 to 25,000 clones, 80% of them appearing once. The junction had 4 bases not matched to a gene; V was cut back by 2 bases and J by 0 bases. CDR3 length equals 15 residues. Germline V CDR1 and CDR2: SGDLS, YYNGEE. The chain joins TRBV9 to TRBJ1-1; 7 nucleotides line up with TRBD1. The sequencing input was peripheral blood. The TCR sequence derives from a man aged 60 to 75 with active COVID-19. In DNA form, the CDR3 reads TGTGCCAGCAGCGTGAGGGGGCGGATGAACACTGAAGCTTTCTTT. This translates into CASSVRGRMNTEAFF.